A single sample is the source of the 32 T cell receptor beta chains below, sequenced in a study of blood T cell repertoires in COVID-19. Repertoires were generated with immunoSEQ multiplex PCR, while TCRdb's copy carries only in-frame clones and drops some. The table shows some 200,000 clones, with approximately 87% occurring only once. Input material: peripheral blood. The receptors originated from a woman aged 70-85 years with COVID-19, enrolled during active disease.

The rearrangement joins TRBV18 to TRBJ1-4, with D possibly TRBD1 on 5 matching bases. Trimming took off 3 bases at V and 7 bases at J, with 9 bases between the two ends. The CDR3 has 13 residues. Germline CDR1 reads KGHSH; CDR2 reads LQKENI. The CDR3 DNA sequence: TGTGCCAGCTCACCCGCGGGGGTTGAAAAACTGTTTTTT. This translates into CASSPAGVEKLFF.

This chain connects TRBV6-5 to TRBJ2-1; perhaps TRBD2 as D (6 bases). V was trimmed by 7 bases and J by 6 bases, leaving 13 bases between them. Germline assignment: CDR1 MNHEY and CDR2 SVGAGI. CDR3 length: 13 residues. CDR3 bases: TGTGCCAGCACTTCCGGGACTTCCAATGAGCAGTTCTTC. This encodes CASTSGTSNEQFF.

The chain's CDR3 is CAWGLGGDTDTQYF. CDR3 DNA: TGTGCCTGGGGCTTAGGTGGGGACACGGATACGCAGTATTTT. The chain combines TRBV30 with TRBJ2-3; TRBD1 might be the D (6 bases). The germline V and J ends were trimmed by 5 bases and 6 bases, with 18 bases remaining between them. The CDR3 totals 14 residues. Per the germline V gene, CDR1 is GTSNPN and CDR2 is SVGIG (reference sequence).

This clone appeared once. CDR3 residues: CASSDLGLSTDTQYF. CDR3 DNA: TGTGCCAGCAGCGACCTTGGGCTAAGCACAGATACGCAGTATTTT. V is TRBV9 and J is TRBJ2-3; D not resolved. The CDR3 has 15 residues. CDR1 and CDR2 from the germline V gene are SGDLS and YYNGEE. The ends were cut back, 3 bases at V and 0 bases at J, with 11 bases in the middle.

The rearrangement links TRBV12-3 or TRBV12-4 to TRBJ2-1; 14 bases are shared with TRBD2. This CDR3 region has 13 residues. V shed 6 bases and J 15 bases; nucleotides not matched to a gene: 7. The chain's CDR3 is CASSRTSGRLGFF. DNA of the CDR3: TGTGCCAGCAGCCGGACTAGCGGGAGGCTTGGGTTCTTC.

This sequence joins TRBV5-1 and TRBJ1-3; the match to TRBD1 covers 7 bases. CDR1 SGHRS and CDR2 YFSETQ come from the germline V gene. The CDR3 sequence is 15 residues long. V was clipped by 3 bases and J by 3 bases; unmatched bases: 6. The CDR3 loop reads CASSSTGVSGNTIYF. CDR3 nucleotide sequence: TGCGCCAGCAGCTCCACAGGGGTTAGTGGAAACACCATATATTTT.

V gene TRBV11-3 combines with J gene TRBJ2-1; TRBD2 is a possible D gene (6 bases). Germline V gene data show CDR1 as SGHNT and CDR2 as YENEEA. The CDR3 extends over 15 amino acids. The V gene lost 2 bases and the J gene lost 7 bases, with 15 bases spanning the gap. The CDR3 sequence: CASSLSGLEGNEQFF. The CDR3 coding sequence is TGTGCCAGCAGCTTAAGCGGGCTTGAGGGAAATGAGCAGTTCTTC.

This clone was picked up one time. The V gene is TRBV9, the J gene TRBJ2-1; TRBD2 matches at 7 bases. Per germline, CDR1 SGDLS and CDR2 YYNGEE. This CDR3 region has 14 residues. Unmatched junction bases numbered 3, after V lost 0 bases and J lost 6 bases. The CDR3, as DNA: TGTGCCAGCAGCGTAGAAACGGGAGGCAATGAGCAGTTCTTC. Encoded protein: CASSVETGGNEQFF.

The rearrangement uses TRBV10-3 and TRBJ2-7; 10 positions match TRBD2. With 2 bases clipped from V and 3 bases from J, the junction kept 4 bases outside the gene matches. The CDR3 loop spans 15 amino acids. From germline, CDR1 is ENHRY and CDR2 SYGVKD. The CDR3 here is CAISEGLAGDYEQYF. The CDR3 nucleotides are TGTGCCATCAGTGAGGGGCTAGCGGGGGACTACGAGCAGTACTTC.

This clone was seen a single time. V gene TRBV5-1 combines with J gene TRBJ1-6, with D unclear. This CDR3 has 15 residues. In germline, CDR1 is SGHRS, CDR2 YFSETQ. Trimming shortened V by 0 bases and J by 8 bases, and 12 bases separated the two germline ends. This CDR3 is CASSLGSRSDSPLHF. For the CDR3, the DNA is TGCGCCAGCAGCTTGGGCAGTCGGAGTGATTCACCCCTCCACTTT.

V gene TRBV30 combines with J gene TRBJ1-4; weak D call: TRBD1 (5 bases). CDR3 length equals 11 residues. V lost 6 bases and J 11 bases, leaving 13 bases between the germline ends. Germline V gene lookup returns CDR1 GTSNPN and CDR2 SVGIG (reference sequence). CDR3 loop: CACRAGAKLFF. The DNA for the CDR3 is TGTGCCTGCAGGGCTGGGGCCAAACTGTTTTTT.

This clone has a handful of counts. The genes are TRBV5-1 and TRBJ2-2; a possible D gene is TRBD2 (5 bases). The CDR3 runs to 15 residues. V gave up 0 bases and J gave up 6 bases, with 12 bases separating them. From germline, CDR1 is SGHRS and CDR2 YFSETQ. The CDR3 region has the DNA TGCGCCAGCAGCTTGGAAGGGAGTTGGGCCGGGGAGCTGTTTTTT. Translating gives CASSLEGSWAGELFF.

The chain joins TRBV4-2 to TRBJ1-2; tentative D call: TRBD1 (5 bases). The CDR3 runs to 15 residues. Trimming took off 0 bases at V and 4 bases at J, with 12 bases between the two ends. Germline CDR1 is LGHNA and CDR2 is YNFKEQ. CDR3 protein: CASSQDAGQSYGYTF. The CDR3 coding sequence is TGTGCCAGCAGCCAAGATGCGGGGCAGTCCTATGGCTACACCTTC.

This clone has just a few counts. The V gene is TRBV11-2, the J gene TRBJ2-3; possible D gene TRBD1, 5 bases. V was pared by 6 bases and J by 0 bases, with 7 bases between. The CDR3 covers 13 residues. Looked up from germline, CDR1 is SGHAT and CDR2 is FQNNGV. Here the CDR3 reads CASRGVSTDTQYF. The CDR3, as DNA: TGTGCCAGCAGAGGGGTTAGCACAGATACGCAGTATTTT.

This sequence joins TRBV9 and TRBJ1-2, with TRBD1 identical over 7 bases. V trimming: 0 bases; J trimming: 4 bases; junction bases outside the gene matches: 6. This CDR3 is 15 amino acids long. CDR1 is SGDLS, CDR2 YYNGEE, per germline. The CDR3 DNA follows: TGTGCCAGCAGCGTAGGAGGGGGACAGAGCTATGGCTACACCTTC. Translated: CASSVGGGQSYGYTF.

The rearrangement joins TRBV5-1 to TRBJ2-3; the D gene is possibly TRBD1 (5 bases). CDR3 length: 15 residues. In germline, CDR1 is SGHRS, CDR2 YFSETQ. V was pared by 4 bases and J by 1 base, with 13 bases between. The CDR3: CASSALQAGTDTQYF. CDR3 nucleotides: TGCGCCAGCAGCGCTTTACAGGCGGGCACAGATACGCAGTATTTT.

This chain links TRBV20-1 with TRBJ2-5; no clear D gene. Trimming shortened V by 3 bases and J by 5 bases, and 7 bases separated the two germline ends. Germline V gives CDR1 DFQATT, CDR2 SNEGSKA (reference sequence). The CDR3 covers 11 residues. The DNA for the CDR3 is TGCAGTGCTAGGGCCACGGAGACCCAGTACTTC. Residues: CSARATETQYF.

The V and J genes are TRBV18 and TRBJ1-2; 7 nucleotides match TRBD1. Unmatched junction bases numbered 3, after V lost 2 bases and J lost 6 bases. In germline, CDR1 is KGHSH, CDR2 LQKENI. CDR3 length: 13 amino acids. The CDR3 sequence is CASSPNQGDGYTF. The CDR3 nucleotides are TGTGCCAGCTCACCAAACCAGGGGGATGGCTACACCTTC.

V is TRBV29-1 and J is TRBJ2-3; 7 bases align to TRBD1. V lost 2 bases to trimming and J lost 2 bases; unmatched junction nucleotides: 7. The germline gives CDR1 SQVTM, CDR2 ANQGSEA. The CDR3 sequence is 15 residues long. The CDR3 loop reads CSVEIRDSNTDTQYF. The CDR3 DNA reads TGCAGCGTTGAAATTCGGGACAGCAACACAGATACGCAGTATTTT.

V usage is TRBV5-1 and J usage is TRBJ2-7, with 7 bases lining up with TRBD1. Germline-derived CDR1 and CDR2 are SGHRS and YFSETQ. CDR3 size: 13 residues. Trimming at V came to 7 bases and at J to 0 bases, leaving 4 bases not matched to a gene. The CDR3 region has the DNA TGCGCCAGCGGACGACAGGGCTCCTACGAGCAGTACTTC. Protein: CASGRQGSYEQYF.

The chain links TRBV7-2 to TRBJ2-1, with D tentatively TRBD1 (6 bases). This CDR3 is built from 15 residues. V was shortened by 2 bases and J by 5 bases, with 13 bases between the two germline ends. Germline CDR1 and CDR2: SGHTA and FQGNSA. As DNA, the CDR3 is TGTGCCAGCAGCTTATCTCCGGGACAACACAATGAGCAGTTCTTC. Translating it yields CASSLSPGQHNEQFF.

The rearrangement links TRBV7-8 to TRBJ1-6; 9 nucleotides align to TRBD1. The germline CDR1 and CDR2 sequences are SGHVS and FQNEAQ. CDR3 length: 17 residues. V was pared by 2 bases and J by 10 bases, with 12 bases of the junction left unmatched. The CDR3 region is CASSLKGQGGWRSPLHF. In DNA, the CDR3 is TGTGCCAGCAGCTTAAAGGGACAGGGAGGGTGGAGGTCACCCCTCCACTTT.

The CDR3, as DNA: TGTGCCAGCTCACCAGACGACACCTCCTACGAGCAGTACTTC. Translating it yields CASSPDDTSYEQYF. This sequence joins TRBV18 and TRBJ2-7; D not certain. The V and J ends lost 2 bases and 0 bases respectively, with 8 bases between them. CDR3 length: 14 residues. CDR1 is KGHSH, CDR2 LQKENI, per germline.

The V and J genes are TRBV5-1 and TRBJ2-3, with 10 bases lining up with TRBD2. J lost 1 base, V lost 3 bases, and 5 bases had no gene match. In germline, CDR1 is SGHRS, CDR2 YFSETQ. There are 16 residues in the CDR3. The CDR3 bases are TGCGCCAGCAGCTCTACCGGGACTAGCGGCACAGATACGCAGTATTTT. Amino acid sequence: CASSSTGTSGTDTQYF. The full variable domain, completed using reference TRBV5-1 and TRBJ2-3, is KAGVTQTPRYLIKTRGQQVTLSCSPISGHRSVSWYQQTPGQGLQFLFEYFSETQRNKGNFPGRFSGRQFSNSRSEMNVSTLELGDSALYLCASSSTGTSGTDTQYFGPGTRLTVL.

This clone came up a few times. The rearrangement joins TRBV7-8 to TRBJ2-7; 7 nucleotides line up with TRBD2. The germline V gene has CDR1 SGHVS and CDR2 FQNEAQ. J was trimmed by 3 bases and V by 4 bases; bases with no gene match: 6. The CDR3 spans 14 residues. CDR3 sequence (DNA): TGTGCCAGCAGCTCAGGACTAGGGAACTACGAGCAGTACTTC. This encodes CASSSGLGNYEQYF.

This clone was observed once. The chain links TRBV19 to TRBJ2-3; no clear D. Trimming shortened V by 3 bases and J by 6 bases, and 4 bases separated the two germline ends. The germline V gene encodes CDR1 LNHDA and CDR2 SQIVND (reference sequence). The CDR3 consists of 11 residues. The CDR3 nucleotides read TGTGCCAGTAGTATTATGGATACGCAGTATTTT. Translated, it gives CASSIMDTQYF.

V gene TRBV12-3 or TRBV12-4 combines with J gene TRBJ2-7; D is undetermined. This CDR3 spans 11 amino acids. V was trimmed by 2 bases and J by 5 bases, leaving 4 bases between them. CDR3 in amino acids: CASSLIDEQYF. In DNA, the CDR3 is TGTGCCAGCAGTTTAATCGACGAGCAGTACTTC.

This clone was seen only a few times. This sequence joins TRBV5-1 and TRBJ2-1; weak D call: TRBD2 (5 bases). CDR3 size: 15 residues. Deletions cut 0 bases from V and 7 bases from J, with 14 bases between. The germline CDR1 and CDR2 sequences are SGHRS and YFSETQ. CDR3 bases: TGCGCCAGCAGCTTGGGTTCCCGGGATCCGAATGAGCAGTTCTTC. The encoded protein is CASSLGSRDPNEQFF. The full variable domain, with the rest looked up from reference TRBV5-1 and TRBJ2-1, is KAGVTQTPRYLIKTRGQQVTLSCSPISGHRSVSWYQQTPGQGLQFLFEYFSETQRNKGNFPGRFSGRQFSNSRSEMNVSTLELGDSALYLCASSLGSRDPNEQFFGPGTRLTVL.

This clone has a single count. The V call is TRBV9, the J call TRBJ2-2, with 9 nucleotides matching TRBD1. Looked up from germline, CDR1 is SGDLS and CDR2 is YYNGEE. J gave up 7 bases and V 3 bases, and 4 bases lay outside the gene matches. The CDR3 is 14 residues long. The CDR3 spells CASSAGQGNGELFF. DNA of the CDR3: TGTGCCAGCAGCGCGGGACAGGGTAACGGGGAGCTGTTTTTT.

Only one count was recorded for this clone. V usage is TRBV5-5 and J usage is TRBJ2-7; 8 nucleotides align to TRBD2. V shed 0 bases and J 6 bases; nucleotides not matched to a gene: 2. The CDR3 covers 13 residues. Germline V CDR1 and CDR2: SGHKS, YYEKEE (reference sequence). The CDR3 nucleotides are TGTGCCAGCAGCTTGGGCGGGAGGAGCGAGCAGTACTTC. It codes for CASSLGGRSEQYF.

CDR3 loop: CASSQDPGPLGEVSDEQYF. The CDR3 region has the DNA TGCGCCAGCAGCCAAGATCCGGGCCCACTCGGGGAGGTTAGTGACGAGCAGTACTTC. The V call is TRBV4-3, the J call TRBJ2-7; TRBD2 is a possible D gene (6 bases). V was shortened by 0 bases and J by 5 bases, with 26 bases between the two germline ends. The CDR3 loop spans 19 amino acids. CDR1 LGHNA and CDR2 YSLEER come from the germline V gene.

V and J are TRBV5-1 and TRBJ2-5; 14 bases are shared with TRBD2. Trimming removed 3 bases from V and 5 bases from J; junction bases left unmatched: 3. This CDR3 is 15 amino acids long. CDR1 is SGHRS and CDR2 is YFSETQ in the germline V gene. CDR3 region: CASSSRLAGGETQYF. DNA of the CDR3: TGCGCCAGCAGCTCCCGACTAGCGGGAGGGGAGACCCAGTACTTC.